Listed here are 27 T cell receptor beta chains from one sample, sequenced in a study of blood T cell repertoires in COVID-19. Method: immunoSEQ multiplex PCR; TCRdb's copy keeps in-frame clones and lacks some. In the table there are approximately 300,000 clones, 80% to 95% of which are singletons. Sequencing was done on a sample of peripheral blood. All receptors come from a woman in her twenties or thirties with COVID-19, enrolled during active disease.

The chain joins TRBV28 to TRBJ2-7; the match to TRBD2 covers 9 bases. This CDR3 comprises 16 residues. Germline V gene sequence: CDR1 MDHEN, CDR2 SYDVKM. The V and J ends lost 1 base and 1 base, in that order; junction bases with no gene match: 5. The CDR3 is CASSLYSGLASYEQYF. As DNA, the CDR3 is TGTGCCAGCAGTTTATATTCGGGACTAGCATCCTACGAGCAGTACTTC. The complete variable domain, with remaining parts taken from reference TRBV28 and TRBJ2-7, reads DVKVTQSSRYLVKRTGEKVFLECVQDMDHENMFWYRQDPGLGLRLIYFSYDVKMKEKGDIPEGYSVSREKKERFSLILESASTNQTSMYLCASSLYSGLASYEQYFGPGTRLTVT.

The CDR3, as DNA: TGTGCCACCAGTTCACAGGGGGGCAACTATGGCTACACCTTC. Translation gives CATSSQGGNYGYTF. V is TRBV24-1 and J is TRBJ1-2, with 8 bases fitting TRBD1. CDR3 length: 14 residues. From germline, CDR1 is KGHDR and CDR2 SFDVKD. With V trimmed by 6 bases and J by 2 bases, 4 bases remained unmatched.

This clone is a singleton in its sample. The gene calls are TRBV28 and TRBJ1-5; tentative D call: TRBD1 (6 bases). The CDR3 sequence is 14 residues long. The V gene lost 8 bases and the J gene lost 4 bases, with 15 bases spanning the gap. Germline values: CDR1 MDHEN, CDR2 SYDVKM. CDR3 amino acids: CASLTPTGNQPQHF. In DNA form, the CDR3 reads TGTGCCAGCCTCACCCCCACAGGGAATCAGCCCCAGCATTTT.

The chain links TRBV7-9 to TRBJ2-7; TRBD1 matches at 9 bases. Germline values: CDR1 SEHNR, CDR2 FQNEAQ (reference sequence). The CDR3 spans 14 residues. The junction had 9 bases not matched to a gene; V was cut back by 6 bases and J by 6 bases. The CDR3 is CASRLSGQGSEQYF. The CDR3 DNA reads TGTGCCAGCAGGTTGTCGGGACAGGGATCCGAGCAGTACTTC.

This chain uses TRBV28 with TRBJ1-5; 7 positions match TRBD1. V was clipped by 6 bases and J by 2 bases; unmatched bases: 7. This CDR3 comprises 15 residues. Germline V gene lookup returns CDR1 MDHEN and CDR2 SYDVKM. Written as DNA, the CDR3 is TGTGCCAGCAGAACCACAGGGGTAGGCAATCAGCCCCAGCATTTT. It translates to CASRTTGVGNQPQHF.

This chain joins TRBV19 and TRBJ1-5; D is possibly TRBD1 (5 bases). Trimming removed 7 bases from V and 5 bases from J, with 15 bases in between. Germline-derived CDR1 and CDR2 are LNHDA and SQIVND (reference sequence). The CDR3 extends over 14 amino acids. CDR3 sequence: CASKRGLSHQPQHF. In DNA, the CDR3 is TGTGCCAGTAAAAGGGGACTAAGCCATCAGCCCCAGCATTTT.

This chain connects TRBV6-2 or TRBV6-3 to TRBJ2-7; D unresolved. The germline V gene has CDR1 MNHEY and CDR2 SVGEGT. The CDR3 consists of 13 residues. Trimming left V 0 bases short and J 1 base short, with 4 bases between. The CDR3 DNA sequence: TGTGCCAGCAGTTACTCTCCTTCCTACGAGCAGTACTTC. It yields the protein CASSYSPSYEQYF.

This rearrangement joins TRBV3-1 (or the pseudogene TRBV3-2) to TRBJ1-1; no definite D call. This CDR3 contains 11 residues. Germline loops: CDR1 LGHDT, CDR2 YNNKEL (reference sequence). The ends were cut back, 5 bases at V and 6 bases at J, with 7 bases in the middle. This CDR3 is CASSSRAEAFF. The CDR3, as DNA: TGTGCCAGCAGCTCAAGAGCTGAAGCTTTCTTT.

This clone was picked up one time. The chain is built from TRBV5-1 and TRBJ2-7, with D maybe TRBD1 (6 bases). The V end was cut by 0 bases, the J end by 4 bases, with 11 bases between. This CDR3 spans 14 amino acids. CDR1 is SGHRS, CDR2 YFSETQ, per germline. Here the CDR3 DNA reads TGCGCCAGCAGCTTGGTGGCAGGGGATTACGAGCAGTACTTC. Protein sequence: CASSLVAGDYEQYF. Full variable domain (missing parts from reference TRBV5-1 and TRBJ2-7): KAGVTQTPRYLIKTRGQQVTLSCSPISGHRSVSWYQQTPGQGLQFLFEYFSETQRNKGNFPGRFSGRQFSNSRSEMNVSTLELGDSALYLCASSLVAGDYEQYFGPGTRLTVT.

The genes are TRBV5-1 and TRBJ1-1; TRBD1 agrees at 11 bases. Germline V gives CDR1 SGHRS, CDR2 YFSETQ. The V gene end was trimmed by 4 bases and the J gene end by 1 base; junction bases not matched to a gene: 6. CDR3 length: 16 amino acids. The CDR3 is CASSRGTGGGNTEAFF. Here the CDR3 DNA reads TGCGCCAGCAGCAGGGGGACAGGGGGTGGGAACACTGAAGCTTTCTTT.

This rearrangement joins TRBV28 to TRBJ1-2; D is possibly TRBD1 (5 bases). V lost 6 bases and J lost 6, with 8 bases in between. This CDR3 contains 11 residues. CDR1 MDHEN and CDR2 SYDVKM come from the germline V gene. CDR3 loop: CASRGPDGYTF. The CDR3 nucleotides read TGTGCCAGCAGGGGGCCAGATGGCTACACCTTC.

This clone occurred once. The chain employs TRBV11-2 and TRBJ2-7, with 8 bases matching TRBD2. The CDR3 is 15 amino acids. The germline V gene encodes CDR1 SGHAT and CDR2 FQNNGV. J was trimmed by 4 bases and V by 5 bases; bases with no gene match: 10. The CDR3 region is CASSISPGLGYEQYF. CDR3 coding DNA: TGTGCCAGCAGCATTTCTCCGGGACTAGGGTACGAGCAGTACTTC.

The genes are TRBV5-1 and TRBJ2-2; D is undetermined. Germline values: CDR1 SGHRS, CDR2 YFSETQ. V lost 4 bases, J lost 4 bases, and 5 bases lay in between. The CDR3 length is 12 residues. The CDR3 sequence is CASSILTGELFF. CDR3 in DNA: TGCGCCAGCAGCATACTCACCGGGGAGCTGTTTTTT.

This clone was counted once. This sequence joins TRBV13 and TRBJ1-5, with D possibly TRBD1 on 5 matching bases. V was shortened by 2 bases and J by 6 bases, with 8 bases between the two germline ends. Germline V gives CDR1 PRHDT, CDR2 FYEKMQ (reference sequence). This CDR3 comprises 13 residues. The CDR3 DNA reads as TGTGCCAGCAGCTTAATGGGGGGTCAGCCCCAGCATTTT. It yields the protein CASSLMGGQPQHF.

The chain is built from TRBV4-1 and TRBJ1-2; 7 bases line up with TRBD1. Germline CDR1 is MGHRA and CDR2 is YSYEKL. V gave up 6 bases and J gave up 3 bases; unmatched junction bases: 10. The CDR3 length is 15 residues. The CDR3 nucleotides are TGCGCCAGCAGTCTTCGACAGGGAGGAGACTATGGCTACACCTTC. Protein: CASSLRQGGDYGYTF.

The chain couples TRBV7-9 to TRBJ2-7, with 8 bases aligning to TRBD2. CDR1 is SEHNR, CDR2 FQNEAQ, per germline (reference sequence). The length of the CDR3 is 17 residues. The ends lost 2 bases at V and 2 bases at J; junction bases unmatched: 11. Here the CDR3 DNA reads TGTGCCAGCAGCTTACCAGGACCGGGACTAGGGGCCTACGAGCAGTACTTC. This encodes CASSLPGPGLGAYEQYF.

DNA for the CDR3: TGCGCCAGCAGCCCCCGGACTAGCGGGAGCTGGAAAGAGACCCAGTACTTC. This gives the protein CASSPRTSGSWKETQYF. The rearrangement joins TRBV5-1 to TRBJ2-5; 13 positions agree with TRBD2. This CDR3 has 17 residues. Germline loops: CDR1 SGHRS, CDR2 YFSETQ. The V gene end was trimmed by 4 bases and the J gene end by 3 bases; junction bases not matched to a gene: 9.

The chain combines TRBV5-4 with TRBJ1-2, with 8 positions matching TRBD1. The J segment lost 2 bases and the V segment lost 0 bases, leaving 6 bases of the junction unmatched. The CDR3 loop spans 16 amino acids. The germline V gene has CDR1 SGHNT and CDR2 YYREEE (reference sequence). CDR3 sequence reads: CASSLGGRGLNYGYTF. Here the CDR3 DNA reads TGTGCCAGCAGCTTGGGGGGCAGGGGGCTAAACTATGGCTACACCTTC.

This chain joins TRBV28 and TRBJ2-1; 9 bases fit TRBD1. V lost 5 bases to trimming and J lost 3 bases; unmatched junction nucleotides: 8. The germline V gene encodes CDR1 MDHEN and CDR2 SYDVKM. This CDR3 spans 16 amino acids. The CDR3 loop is CASSRRGQGLYNEQFF. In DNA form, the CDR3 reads TGTGCCAGCAGTCGTAGGGGACAGGGCCTCTACAATGAGCAGTTCTTC. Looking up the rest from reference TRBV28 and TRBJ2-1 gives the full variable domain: DVKVTQSSRYLVKRTGEKVFLECVQDMDHENMFWYRQDPGLGLRLIYFSYDVKMKEKGDIPEGYSVSREKKERFSLILESASTNQTSMYLCASSRRGQGLYNEQFFGPGTRLTVL.

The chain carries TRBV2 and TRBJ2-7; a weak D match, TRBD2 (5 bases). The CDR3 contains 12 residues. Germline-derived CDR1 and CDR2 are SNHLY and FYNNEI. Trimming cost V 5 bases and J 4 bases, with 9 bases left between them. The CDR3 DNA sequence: TGTGCCAGCAGTCGCGAGGGATACGAGCAGTACTTC. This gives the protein CASSREGYEQYF.

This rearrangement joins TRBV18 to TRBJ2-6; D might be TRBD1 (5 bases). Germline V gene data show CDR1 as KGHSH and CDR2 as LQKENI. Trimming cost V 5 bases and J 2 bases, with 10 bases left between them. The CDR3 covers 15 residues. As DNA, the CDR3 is TGTGCCAGCTCAGACAGAATGGCTGGGGCCAACGTCCTGACTTTC. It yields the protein CASSDRMAGANVLTF.

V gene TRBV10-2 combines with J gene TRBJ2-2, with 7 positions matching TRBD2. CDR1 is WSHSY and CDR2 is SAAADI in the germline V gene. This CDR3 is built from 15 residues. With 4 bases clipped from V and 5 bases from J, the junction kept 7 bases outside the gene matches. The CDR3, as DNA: TGCGCCAGCAGTGTACCAGGGAGGGCAACCGGGGAGCTGTTTTTT. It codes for CASSVPGRATGELFF.

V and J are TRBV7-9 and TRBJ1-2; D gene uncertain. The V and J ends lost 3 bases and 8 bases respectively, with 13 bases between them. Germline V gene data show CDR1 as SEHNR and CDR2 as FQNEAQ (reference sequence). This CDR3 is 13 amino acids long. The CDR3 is CASSFAREGGYTF. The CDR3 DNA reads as TGTGCCAGCAGCTTTGCTAGGGAGGGCGGCTACACCTTC.

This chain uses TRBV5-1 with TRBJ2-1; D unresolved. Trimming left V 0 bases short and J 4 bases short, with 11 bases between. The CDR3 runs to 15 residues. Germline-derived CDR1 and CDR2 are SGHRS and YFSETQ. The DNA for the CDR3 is TGCGCCAGCAGCTTGGAGGATCGCAGGTACAATGAGCAGTTCTTC. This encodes CASSLEDRRYNEQFF.

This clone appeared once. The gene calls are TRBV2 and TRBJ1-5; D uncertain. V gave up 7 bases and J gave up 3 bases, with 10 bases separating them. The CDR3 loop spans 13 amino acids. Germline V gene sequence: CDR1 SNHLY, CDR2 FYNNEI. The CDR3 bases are TGTGCCAGCAAACACGAAACCAATCAGCCCCAGCATTTT. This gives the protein CASKHETNQPQHF.

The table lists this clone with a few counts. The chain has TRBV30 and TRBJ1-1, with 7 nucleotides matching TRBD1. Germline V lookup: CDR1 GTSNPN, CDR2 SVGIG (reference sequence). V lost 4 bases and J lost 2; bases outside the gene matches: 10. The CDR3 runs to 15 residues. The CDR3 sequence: CAWTPRTGVNTEAFF. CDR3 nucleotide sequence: TGTGCCTGGACACCGAGGACAGGAGTAAACACTGAAGCTTTCTTT.

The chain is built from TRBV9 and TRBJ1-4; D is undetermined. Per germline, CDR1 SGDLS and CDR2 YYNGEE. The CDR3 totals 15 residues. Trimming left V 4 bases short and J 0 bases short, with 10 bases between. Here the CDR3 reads CASSPTHATNEKLFF. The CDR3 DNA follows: TGTGCCAGCAGCCCGACACATGCAACTAATGAAAAACTGTTTTTT.